These 10 T cell receptor beta chains were all obtained from the same sample, sequenced in a study of T cell repertoires in cytomegalovirus infection. TCRdb re-analysed the reads in MiXCR, keeping a single row per CDR3 protein. There are some 700,000 distinct CDR3 sequences in the sample; about 40% occur only once, and around 2.8% lies in the top ten. Source material: PBMCs. These receptors were collected from a human donor in good health (CMV status not recorded). Some clones in this sample may be carry-over from other donors' samples.

This clonotype was counted a few times. J is TRBJ2-3 and V is TRBV7-3; 8 nucleotides agree with TRBD1. CDR3 length: 15 amino acids. The germline gives CDR1 SGHTA, CDR2 FQGTGA. Trimming cost V 6 bases and J 5 bases; bases outside gene matches: 10. CDR3 residues: CASSPRGQGIDTQYF. The DNA for the CDR3 is TGTGCCAGCAGTCCACGCGGACAGGGTATAGATACGCAGTATTTT.

This clonotype has only a few counts. The J gene is TRBJ1-1, the V gene TRBV6-6; a possible D gene is TRBD1 (6 bases). There are 13 residues in the CDR3. From germline, CDR1 is MNHNY and CDR2 SVGAGI (reference sequence). Trimming removed 7 bases from V and 4 bases from J, with 13 bases in between. The CDR3 loop is CASKQGLGTEAFF. The CDR3 region has the DNA TGTGCCAGCAAGCAGGGGTTGGGCACTGAAGCTTTCTTT.

The CDR3, as DNA: TGTGCCAGCAGTTTAGAAGGACAGGGTGTCGGAAACACCATATATTTT. Translation: CASSLEGQGVGNTIYF. V gene TRBV12-3 or TRBV12-4 combines with J gene TRBJ1-3, with TRBD1 matching over 8 bases. J gave up 4 bases and V 1 base, and 6 bases lay outside the gene matches. The CDR3 length is 16 residues.

The chain recombines TRBV7-6 with TRBJ1-1; TRBD1 is a possible D gene (6 bases). The V end lost 4 bases, the J end lost 0 bases, and 12 bases lay between the germline ends. Germline loops: CDR1 SGHVS, CDR2 FNYEAQ. The CDR3 contains 15 residues. The CDR3 region is CASSSRDKLNTEAFF. In nucleotides, the CDR3 is TGTGCCAGCAGCTCGCGGGACAAGCTGAACACTGAAGCTTTCTTT.

This clonotype was seen ten or more times. The chain joins TRBV12-3 or TRBV12-4 to TRBJ2-5; a possible D gene is TRBD2 (6 bases). CDR3 size: 13 residues. V was shortened by 6 bases and J by 5 bases, with 13 bases between the two germline ends. CDR3 amino acids: CASSFGGRETQYF. As DNA, the CDR3 is TGTGCCAGCAGCTTTGGAGGGAGGGAGACCCAGTACTTC.

A few counts support this clonotype. CDR3 region: CASSFMSRTSYEQYF. CDR3 nucleotides: TGTGCCAGCAGTTTTATGTCCAGGACCTCCTACGAGCAGTACTTC. This chain connects TRBV28 to TRBJ2-7, with unresolved D. The germline V gene has CDR1 MDHEN and CDR2 SYDVKM. The CDR3 is 15 residues long. V was trimmed by 3 bases and J by 0 bases, leaving 12 bases between them. The full variable domain, with the rest looked up from reference TRBV28 and TRBJ2-7, is DVKVTQSSRYLVKRTGEKVFLECVQDMDHENMFWYRQDPGLGLRLIYFSYDVKMKEKGDIPEGYSVSREKKERFSLILESASTNQTSMYLCASSFMSRTSYEQYFGPGTRLTVT.

The rearrangement uses TRBV12-3 or TRBV12-4 and TRBJ2-1; 7 nucleotides agree with TRBD1. V was pared by 8 bases and J by 7 bases, with 11 bases of the junction left unmatched. The CDR3 spans 14 residues. CDR3 in amino acids: CASQGGRGSNEQFF. For the CDR3, the DNA is TGTGCCAGCCAAGGGGGCCGAGGTAGTAATGAGCAGTTCTTC.

In this sample, this clonotype turned up a few times. The genes are TRBV7-9 and TRBJ2-3; 8 positions match TRBD1. Germline V CDR1 and CDR2: SEHNR, FQNEAQ (reference sequence). CDR3 length equals 15 residues. The junction had 9 bases not matched to a gene; V was cut back by 6 bases and J by 4 bases. The CDR3 DNA follows: TGTGCCAGCAGGGACGGACAGGGCGTACCAGATACGCAGTATTTT. This gives the protein CASRDGQGVPDTQYF.

This chain uses TRBV7-8 with TRBJ2-1; D ambiguous. The V and J ends lost 1 base and 0 bases respectively, with 13 bases between them. The CDR3 totals 17 residues. CDR1 SGHVS and CDR2 FQNEAQ come from the germline V gene. The CDR3 loop reads CASSLVSAGRSYNEQFF. The CDR3 DNA follows: TGTGCCAGCAGCTTAGTGAGCGCAGGCCGCTCCTACAATGAGCAGTTCTTC. The whole variable domain, remainder taken from reference TRBV7-8 and TRBJ2-1, is GAGVSQSPRYKVAKRGQDVALRCDPISGHVSLFWYQQALGQGPEFLTYFQNEAQLDKSGLPSDRFFAERPEGSVSTLKIQRTQQEDSAVYLCASSLVSAGRSYNEQFFGPGTRLTVL.

This clonotype was detected a few times. This chain joins TRBV6-1 and TRBJ2-5, with D hard to call. The CDR3 runs to 14 residues. The V and J ends lost 8 bases and 5 bases respectively, with 18 bases between them. From germline, CDR1 is MNHNS and CDR2 SASEGT. The CDR3, as DNA: TGTGCCAGCCGCTCGGGCAGCGAGGCGGAGACCCAGTACTTC. Translation: CASRSGSEAETQYF.